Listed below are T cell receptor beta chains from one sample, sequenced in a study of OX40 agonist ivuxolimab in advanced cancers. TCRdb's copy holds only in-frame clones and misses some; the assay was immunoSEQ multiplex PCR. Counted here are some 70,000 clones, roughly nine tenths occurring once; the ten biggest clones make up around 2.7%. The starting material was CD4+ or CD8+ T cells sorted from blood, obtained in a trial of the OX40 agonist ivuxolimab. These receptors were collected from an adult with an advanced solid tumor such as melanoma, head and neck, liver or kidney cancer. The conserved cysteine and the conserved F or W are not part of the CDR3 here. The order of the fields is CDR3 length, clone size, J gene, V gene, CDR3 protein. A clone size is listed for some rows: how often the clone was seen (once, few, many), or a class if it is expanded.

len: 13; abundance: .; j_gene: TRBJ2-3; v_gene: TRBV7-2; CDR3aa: ASSVRQGSTDTQY
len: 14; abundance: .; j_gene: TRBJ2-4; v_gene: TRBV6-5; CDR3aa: ASSSRGTSGQDIQY
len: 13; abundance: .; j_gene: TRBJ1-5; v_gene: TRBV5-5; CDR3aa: ASSLSWTGNQPQH
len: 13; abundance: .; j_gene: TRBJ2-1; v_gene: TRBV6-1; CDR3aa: ASSITGVASNEQF
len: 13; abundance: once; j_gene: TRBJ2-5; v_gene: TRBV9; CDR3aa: ASSVGGSGVETQY
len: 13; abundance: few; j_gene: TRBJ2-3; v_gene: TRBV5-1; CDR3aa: ASSLTGIDTDTQY
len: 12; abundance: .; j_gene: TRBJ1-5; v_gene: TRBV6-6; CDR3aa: ASSGTGGSQPQH
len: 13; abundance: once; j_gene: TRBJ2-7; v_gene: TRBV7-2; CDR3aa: ASSFRGQGMSEQY
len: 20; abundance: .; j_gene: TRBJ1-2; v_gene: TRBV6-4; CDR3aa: ASSDPDQALPWMRGYGYGYT
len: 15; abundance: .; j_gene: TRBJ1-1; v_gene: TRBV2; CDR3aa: ASSKTRIGRDGTEAF
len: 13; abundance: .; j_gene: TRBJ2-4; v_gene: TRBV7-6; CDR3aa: ASSLGYGTGNIQY
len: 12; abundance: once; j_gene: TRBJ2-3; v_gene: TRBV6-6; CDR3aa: ASSLAGGQDTQY
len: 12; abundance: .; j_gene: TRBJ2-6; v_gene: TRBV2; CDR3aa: ASTPTGWANVLT
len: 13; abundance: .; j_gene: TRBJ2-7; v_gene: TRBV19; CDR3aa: ASSIEARPWGEQY
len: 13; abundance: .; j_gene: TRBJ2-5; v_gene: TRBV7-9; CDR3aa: ASSLVGGSGETQY
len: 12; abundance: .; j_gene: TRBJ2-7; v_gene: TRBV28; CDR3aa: ASSLHLGGGPVF
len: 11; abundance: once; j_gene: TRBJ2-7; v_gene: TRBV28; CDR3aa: ASSLWGPGQQY
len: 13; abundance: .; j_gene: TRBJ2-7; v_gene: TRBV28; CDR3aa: ASSTITGAGDEQY
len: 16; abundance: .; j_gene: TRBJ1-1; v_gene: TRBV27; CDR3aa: ASSLKRGDRGRWTEAF
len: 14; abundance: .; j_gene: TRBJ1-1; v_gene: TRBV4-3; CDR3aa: ASSQEPGRLNTEAF
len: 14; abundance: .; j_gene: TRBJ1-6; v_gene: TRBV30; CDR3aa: AWRGQAGSYNSPLH